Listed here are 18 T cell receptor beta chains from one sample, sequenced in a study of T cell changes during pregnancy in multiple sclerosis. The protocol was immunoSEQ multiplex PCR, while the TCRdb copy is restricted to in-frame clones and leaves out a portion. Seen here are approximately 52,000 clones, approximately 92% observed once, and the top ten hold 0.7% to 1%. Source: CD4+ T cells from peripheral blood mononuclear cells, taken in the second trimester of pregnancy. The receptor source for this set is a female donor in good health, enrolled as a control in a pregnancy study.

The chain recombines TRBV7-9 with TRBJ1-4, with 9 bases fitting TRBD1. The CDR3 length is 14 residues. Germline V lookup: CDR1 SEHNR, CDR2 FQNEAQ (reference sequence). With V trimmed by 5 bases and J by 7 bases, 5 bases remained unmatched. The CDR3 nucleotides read TGTGCCAGCAGCCTGGGGACAGGGCGTGAAAAACTGTTTTTT. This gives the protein CASSLGTGREKLFF. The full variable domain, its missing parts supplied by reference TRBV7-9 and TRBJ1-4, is DTGVSQNPRHKITKRGQNVTFRCDPISEHNRLYWYRQTLGQGPEFLTYFQNEAQLEKSRLLSDRFSAERPKGSFSTLEIQRTEQGDSAMYLCASSLGTGREKLFFGSGTQLSVL.

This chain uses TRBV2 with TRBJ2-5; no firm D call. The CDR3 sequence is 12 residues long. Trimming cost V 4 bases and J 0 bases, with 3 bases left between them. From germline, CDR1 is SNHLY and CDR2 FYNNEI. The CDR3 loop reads CASSAYQETQYF. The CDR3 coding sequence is TGTGCCAGCAGTGCCTACCAAGAGACCCAGTACTTC.

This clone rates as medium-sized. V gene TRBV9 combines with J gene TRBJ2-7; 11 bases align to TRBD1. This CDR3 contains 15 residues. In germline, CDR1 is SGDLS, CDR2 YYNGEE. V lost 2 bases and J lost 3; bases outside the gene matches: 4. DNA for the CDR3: TGTGCCAGCAGCGTCGGACAGGGGGCTCACTACGAGCAGTACTTC. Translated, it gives CASSVGQGAHYEQYF.

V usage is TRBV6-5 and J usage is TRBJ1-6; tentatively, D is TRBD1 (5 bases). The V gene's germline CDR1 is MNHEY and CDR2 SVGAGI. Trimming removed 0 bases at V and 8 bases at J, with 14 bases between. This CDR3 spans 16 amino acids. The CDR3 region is CASSYSMGGGYSPLHF. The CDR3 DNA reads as TGTGCCAGCAGTTACTCGATGGGGGGGGGATATTCACCCCTCCACTTT.

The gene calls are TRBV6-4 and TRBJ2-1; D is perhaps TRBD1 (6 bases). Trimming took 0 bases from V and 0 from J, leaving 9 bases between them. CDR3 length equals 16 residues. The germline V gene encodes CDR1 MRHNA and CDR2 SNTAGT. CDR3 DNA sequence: TGTGCCAGCAGTGACTCCAGGGGTATCTCCTACAATGAGCAGTTCTTC. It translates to CASSDSRGISYNEQFF.

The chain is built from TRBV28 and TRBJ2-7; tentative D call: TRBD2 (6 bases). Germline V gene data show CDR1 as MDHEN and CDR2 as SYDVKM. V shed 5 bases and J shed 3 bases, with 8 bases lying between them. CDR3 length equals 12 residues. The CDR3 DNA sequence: TGTGCCAGCAGTCGGGGGTACTACGAGCAGTACTTC. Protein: CASSRGYYEQYF.

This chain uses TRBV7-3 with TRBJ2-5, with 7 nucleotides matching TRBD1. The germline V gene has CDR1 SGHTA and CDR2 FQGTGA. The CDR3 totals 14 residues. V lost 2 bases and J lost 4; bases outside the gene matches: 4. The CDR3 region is CASSLWAGGETQYF. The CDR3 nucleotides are TGTGCCAGCAGCTTATGGGCAGGGGGAGAGACCCAGTACTTC.

The CDR3 bases are TGCGCCAGCAGCTTGGCGGGGTCTAATTCACCCCTCCACTTT. Encoded protein: CASSLAGSNSPLHF. The chain recombines TRBV5-1 with TRBJ1-6; D unclear. The germline V gene encodes CDR1 SGHRS and CDR2 YFSETQ. The CDR3 contains 14 residues. The V end was cut by 0 bases, the J end by 6 bases, with 7 bases between.

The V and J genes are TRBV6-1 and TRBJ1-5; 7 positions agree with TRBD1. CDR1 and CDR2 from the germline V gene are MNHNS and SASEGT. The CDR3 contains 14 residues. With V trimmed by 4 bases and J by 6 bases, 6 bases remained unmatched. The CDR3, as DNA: TGTGCCAGCAGTGTTCGACAGGGAGGTCAGCCCCAGCATTTT. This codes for CASSVRQGGQPQHF.

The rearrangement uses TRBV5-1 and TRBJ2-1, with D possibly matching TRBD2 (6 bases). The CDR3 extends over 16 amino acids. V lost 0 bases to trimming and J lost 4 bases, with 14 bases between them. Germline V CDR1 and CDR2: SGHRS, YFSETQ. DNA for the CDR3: TGCGCCAGCAGCTTGGGGTTGGCGGGAATTTACAATGAGCAGTTCTTC. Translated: CASSLGLAGIYNEQFF.

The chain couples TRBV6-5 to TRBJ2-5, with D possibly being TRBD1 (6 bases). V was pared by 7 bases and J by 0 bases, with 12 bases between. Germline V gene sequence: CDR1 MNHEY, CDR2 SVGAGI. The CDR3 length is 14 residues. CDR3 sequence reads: CASKPTGNQETQYF. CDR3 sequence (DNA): TGTGCCAGCAAGCCCACAGGGAACCAAGAGACCCAGTACTTC.

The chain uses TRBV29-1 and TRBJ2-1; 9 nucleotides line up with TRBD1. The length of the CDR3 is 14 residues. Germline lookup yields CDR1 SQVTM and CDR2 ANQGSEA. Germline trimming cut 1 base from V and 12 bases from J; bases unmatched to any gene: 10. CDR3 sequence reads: CSVEVTGGLGSQFF. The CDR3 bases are TGCAGCGTTGAAGTAACAGGGGGCTTGGGATCGCAGTTCTTC.

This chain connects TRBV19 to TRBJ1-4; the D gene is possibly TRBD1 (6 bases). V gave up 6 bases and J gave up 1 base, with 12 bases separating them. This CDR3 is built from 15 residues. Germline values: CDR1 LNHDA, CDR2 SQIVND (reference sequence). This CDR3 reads CASSQGLLTNEKLFF. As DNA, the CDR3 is TGTGCCAGTAGCCAGGGGCTACTAACTAATGAAAAACTGTTTTTT.

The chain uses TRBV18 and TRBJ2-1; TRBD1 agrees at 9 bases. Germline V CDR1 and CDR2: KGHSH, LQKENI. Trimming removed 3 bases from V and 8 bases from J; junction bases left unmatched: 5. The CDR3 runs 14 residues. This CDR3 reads CASSPGQGGDEQFF. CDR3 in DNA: TGTGCCAGCTCACCGGGACAGGGAGGGGATGAGCAGTTCTTC. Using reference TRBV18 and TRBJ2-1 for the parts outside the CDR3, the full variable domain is NAGVMQNPRHLVRRRGQEARLRCSPMKGHSHVYWYRQLPEEGLKFMVYLQKENIIDESGMPKERFSAEFPKEGPSILRIQQVVRGDSAAYFCASSPGQGGDEQFFGPGTRLTVL.

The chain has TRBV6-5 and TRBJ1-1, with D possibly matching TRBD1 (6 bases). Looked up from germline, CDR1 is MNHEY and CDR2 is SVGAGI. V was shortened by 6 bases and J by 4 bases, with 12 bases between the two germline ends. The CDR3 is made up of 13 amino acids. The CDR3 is CASRAIGGTEAFF. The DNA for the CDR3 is TGTGCCAGCAGAGCCATAGGGGGCACTGAAGCTTTCTTT.

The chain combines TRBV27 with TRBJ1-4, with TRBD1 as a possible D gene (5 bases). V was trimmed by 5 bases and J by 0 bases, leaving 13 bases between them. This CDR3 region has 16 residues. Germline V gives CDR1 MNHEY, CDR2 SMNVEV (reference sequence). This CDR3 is CASSTLAGATNEKLFF. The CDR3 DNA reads TGTGCCAGCAGTACACTGGCGGGGGCAACTAATGAAAAACTGTTTTTT.

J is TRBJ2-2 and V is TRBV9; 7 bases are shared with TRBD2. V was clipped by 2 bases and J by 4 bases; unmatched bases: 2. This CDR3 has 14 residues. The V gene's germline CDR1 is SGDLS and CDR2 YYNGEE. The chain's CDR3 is CASSVGGSTGELFF. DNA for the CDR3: TGTGCCAGCAGCGTCGGCGGGAGCACCGGGGAGCTGTTTTTT.

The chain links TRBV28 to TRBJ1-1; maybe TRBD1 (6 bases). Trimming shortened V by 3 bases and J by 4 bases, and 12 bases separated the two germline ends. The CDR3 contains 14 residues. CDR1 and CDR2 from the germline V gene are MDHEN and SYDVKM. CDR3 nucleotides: TGTGCCAGCAGTTTTTACGTGACAGGCACTGAAGCTTTCTTT. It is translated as CASSFYVTGTEAFF. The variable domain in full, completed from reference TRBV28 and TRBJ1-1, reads DVKVTQSSRYLVKRTGEKVFLECVQDMDHENMFWYRQDPGLGLRLIYFSYDVKMKEKGDIPEGYSVSREKKERFSLILESASTNQTSMYLCASSFYVTGTEAFFGQGTRLTVV.